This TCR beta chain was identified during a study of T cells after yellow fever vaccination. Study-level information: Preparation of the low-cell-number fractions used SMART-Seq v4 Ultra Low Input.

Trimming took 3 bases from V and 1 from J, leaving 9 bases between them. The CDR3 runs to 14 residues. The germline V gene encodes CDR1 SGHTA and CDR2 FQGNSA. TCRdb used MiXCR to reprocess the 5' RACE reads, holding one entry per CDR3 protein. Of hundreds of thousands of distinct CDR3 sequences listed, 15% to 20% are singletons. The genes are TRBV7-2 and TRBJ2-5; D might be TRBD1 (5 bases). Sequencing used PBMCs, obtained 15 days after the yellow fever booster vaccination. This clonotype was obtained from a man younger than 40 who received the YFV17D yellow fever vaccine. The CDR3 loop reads CASSFDSTQETQYF. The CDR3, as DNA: TGTGCCAGCAGCTTTGACAGTACCCAAGAGACCCAGTACTTC. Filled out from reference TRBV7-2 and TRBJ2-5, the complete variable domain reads GAGVSQSPSNKVTEKGKDVELRCDPISGHTALYWYRQSLGQGLEFLIYFQGNSAPDKSGLPSDRFSAERTGGSVSTLTIQRTQQEDSAVYLCASSFDSTQETQYFGPGTRLLVL.